This TCR beta chain was identified during a study of spatial heterogeneity in lung cancer. Findings and limits, study-wide: About 7.7% of tumor T cells for alpha chains and 11% to 15% for beta chains were estimated to be covered. Tumor mutation counts were tracked by expanded intratumoral alpha and beta TCR counts.

This CDR3 is built from 14 residues. The germline V gene has CDR1 MNHEY and CDR2 SVGAGI. Unmatched junction bases numbered 4, after V lost 2 bases and J lost 4 bases. TCRdb reprocessed the 5' RACE reads via MiXCR and lists one record per CDR3 protein. Of thousands of distinct CDR3 sequences in the sample, around an eighth were seen once. As for time point: sample taken at primary tumor resection. The donors comprised around 72 untreated early-stage non-small cell lung cancer patients. Whole RNA came from tumor, nontumor lung or frozen PBMC and was sequenced without being sorted. On this clonotype itself: As yet, its antigen is unknown.

The clonotype was recovered from a female donor with early-stage non-small cell lung cancer. Sequenced material: lung tumor tissue, taken at surgery. V and J are TRBV6-5 and TRBJ1-2; TRBD1 agrees at 7 bases. CDR3 loop: CASSYGTVAYGYTF. The CDR3 DNA reads TGTGCCAGCAGTTACGGGACAGTCGCCTATGGCTACACCTTC.